This T cell receptor (beta chain) was identified during a study of T cells in Graves' hyperthyroidism and ophthalmopathy. Study-wide results and caveats: Classification by a 13 V-J model distinguished ophthalmopathy from stable hyperthyroidism. Median prediction lead before ophthalmopathy onset was six to eight months with the model.

Regions amplified from RNA transcripts were the TCR beta CDR3 regions. Initially, a first-round RT-PCR of the TCR CDR3 employed the HTBI primer set. TCRdb processed the multiplex PCR reads anew with MiXCR; each CDR3 protein has one entry. The sample holds approximately 590,000 distinct CDR3 sequences, just over 45% seen once. As for this clonotype: Its target is not known.

Trimming cost V 6 bases and J 5 bases, with 19 bases left between them. There are 14 residues in the CDR3. Germline lookup yields CDR1 DFQATT and CDR2 SNEGSKA (reference sequence). The chain uses TRBV20-1 and TRBJ2-5, with a tentative D call TRBD2 (8 bases). This receptor was taken from a woman between 18 and 29 years old with Graves' hyperthyroidism. Specimen: peripheral blood or thyroid tissue (not recorded which). In DNA, the CDR3 is TGCAGTGCGGACAGGACGGGAGGGTTGGAGACCCAGTACTTC. This encodes CSADRTGGLETQYF.